This section outlines one T cell receptor beta chain sequence together with its context. The target antigen is unknown. Only in-frame clones appear in the TCRdb table, and some are missing; sequencing was by immunoSEQ multiplex PCR. Of fewer than 400,000 clones in the sample, less than 85% were seen once. Donors, healthy HIV-negative adults, lacked recent acute infections or vaccinations. This sample stems from a study of shared clonotypes between healthy human individuals. The overall study: Per donor, CD8 memory used one plate, CD8 naive used two, CD4 memory used three and CD4 naive used three. Overall study results and limits: It was anticipated that sequencing depth would influence how many clonotypes donors shared. Depth was large, yet rarefaction showed that sorted-subset sequencing was incomplete.

The CDR3 is 16 amino acids. With 7 bases removed from V and 7 bases from J, the gap between germline ends came to 25 bases. Germline V gene data show CDR1 as LNHDA and CDR2 as SQIVND (reference sequence). The rearrangement uses TRBV19 and TRBJ1-2; maybe TRBD1 (6 bases). Material for sequencing was memory CD4+ T cells sorted from blood. Subset given: CD45RA-negative fraction. The clonotype originates from a man in his thirties or forties in good health. The CDR3 region is CASITWGTGNIRGYTF. The DNA for the CDR3 is TGTGCCAGTATCACATGGGGAACAGGGAATATACGTGGCTACACCTTC.